Below are 17 T cell receptor beta chains sequenced from a single sample in a study of T cell responses to AZD1222 COVID-19 vaccine (dated by TCRdb to about 2021). The label giving this sample's time point can be read as: about 28 days (+/-7) after the second vaccine dose. Taken with the paper, the label for treatment or condition translates to: meningococcal conjugate vaccine given as trial control. Library method: the immunoSEQ multiplex PCR assay. The table was pulled from immuneACCESS by TCRdb, which kept in-frame rearrangements only. Such tables lose some clones; where checked, under half of the loss comes from unresolved V genes, and the rest has no known cause. A total of about 64,000 clones appear in this sample, about 90% of them only once. Roughly 6% of the sample belongs to the ten largest clones. The source material was peripheral blood, sampled 28 days after the second dose of the MenACWY control vaccine. The receptors here all came from an adult who received the MenACWY meningococcal vaccine as a control.

This chain joins TRBV13 and TRBJ2-2; the match to TRBD1 covers 11 bases. V lost 5 bases and J lost 1; bases outside the gene matches: 9. This CDR3 has 18 residues. Germline V lookup: CDR1 PRHDT, CDR2 FYEKMQ (reference sequence). The CDR3 here is CASSPRTGGAGNTGELFF. The DNA for the CDR3 is TGTGCCAGCAGCCCGAGGACAGGGGGCGCCGGGAACACCGGGGAGCTGTTTTTT.

J is TRBJ2-1 and V is TRBV9, with 7 positions matching TRBD2. V dropped 0 bases and J dropped 7; count of bases not matched to a gene: 7. This CDR3 spans 15 amino acids. Germline V lookup: CDR1 SGDLS, CDR2 YYNGEE. This CDR3 is CASSVGSGFGNEQFF. The CDR3, as DNA: TGTGCCAGCAGCGTAGGTAGCGGGTTCGGGAATGAGCAGTTCTTC.

The rearrangement uses TRBV4-3 and TRBJ2-1; 11 positions agree with TRBD2. This CDR3 region has 16 residues. V shed 4 bases and J 7 bases; nucleotides not matched to a gene: 9. Germline V gene lookup returns CDR1 LGHNA and CDR2 YSLEER. The DNA for the CDR3 is TGCGCCAGCAGCCCCCGACTAGCGGGAAAAGGGAATGAGCAGTTCTTC. This sequence encodes CASSPRLAGKGNEQFF.

The V call is TRBV7-9, the J call TRBJ1-6; D is unresolved. Germline CDR1 SEHNR, CDR2 FQNEAQ (reference sequence). V lost 3 bases, J lost 5 bases, and 8 bases lay in between. This CDR3 is 14 amino acids long. CDR3 nucleotide sequence: TGTGCCAGCAGCTTTGATACAGATAATTCACCCCTCCACTTT. This codes for CASSFDTDNSPLHF. The full variable domain, rest sourced from reference TRBV7-9 and TRBJ1-6, is DTGVSQNPRHKITKRGQNVTFRCDPISEHNRLYWYRQTLGQGPEFLTYFQNEAQLEKSRLLSDRFSAERPKGSFSTLEIQRTEQGDSAMYLCASSFDTDNSPLHFGNGTRLTVT.

The chain carries TRBV14 and TRBJ2-1, with TRBD2 matching 10 bases. The ends lost 3 bases at V and 7 bases at J; junction bases unmatched: 6. Germline CDR1 and CDR2: SGHDN and FVKESK. The CDR3 has 15 amino acids. CDR3 DNA sequence: TGTGCCAGCAGCCACCTAGCGGGGGCCGCGAATGAGCAGTTCTTC. Its protein product is CASSHLAGAANEQFF.

V usage is TRBV7-9 and J usage is TRBJ2-5; 8 bases agree with TRBD2. V trimming: 11 bases; J trimming: 6 bases; junction bases outside the gene matches: 11. The CDR3 covers 13 residues. Germline values: CDR1 SEHNR, CDR2 FQNEAQ (reference sequence). CDR3 protein: CACHHSGKKTQYF. CDR3 sequence (DNA): TGTGCCTGCCACCATAGCGGGAAAAAGACCCAGTACTTC.

The J gene is TRBJ1-1, the V gene TRBV4-3, with D unresolved. Looked up from germline, CDR1 is LGHNA and CDR2 is YSLEER. With 4 bases removed from V and 2 bases from J, the gap between germline ends came to 14 bases. This CDR3 is built from 15 residues. CDR3 coding DNA: TGCGCCAGCAGCCCCATAACGCGGGGTAACACTGAAGCTTTCTTT. Its translation is CASSPITRGNTEAFF.

The chain carries TRBV19 and TRBJ1-5; a weak D match, TRBD1 (5 bases). The V gene lost 7 bases and the J gene lost 7 bases, with 14 bases spanning the gap. CDR1 and CDR2 (germline): LNHDA, SQIVND (reference sequence). This CDR3 region has 13 residues. The CDR3 here is CASMGQGLQPQHF. The CDR3 DNA reads TGTGCCAGTATGGGTCAGGGATTACAGCCCCAGCATTTT. The variable domain in full, completed from reference TRBV19 and TRBJ1-5, reads DGGITQSPKYLFRKEGQNVTLSCEQNLNHDAMYWYRQDPGQGLRLIYYSQIVNDFQKGDIAEGYSVSREKKESFPLTVTSAQKNPTAFYLCASMGQGLQPQHFGDGTRLSIL.

This clone was seen more than once but under ten times. The V and J genes are TRBV15 and TRBJ2-7, with TRBD1 matching 10 bases. CDR3 size: 15 residues. Germline V gene data show CDR1 as LNHNV and CDR2 as YYDKDF (reference sequence). Unmatched junction bases numbered 7, after V lost 2 bases and J lost 6 bases. The CDR3 DNA follows: TGTGCCACCAGCAGAATCTCCGGGACAGGGGTCGAGCAGTACTTC. Protein: CATSRISGTGVEQYF. Based on the CDR3 plus reference TRBV15 and TRBJ2-7, the full variable domain is DAMVIQNPRYQVTQFGKPVTLSCSQTLNHNVMYWYQQKSSQAPKLLFHYYDKDFNNEADTPDNFQSRRPNTSFCFLDIRSPGLGDTAMYLCATSRISGTGVEQYFGPGTRLTVT.

The chain couples TRBV24-1 to TRBJ2-1; 7 bases agree with TRBD2. CDR1 KGHDR and CDR2 SFDVKD come from the germline V gene. V was clipped by 4 bases and J by 6 bases; unmatched bases: 14. There are 17 residues in the CDR3. In DNA, the CDR3 is TGTGCCACCAGTGACCCTGGGGGGGTTGAGGGTAGCAATGAGCAGTTCTTC. Encoded protein: CATSDPGGVEGSNEQFF.

This chain joins TRBV28 and TRBJ1-3, with D hard to call. The CDR3 runs to 14 residues. Germline CDR1 and CDR2: MDHEN and SYDVKM. Trimming took 2 bases from V and 4 from J, leaving 9 bases between them. The DNA of the CDR3 is TGTGCCAGCAGTTTACCATCTGCGGGAAACACCATATATTTT. It encodes CASSLPSAGNTIYF.

V and J are TRBV27 and TRBJ1-1; unclear D gene. The CDR3 totals 12 residues. V was cut by 5 bases and J by 7 bases, with 11 bases left in between. CDR1 is MNHEY and CDR2 is SMNVEV in the germline V gene (reference sequence). In nucleotides, the CDR3 is TGTGCCAGCAGTAGGCCCGGCGTTGAAGCTTTCTTT. Amino acids: CASSRPGVEAFF.

The rearrangement uses TRBV7-2 and TRBJ2-5; D is possibly TRBD1 (6 bases). Between the trimmed V and J ends, which lost 4 bases and 3 bases, there was a span of 24 bases. CDR3 size: 18 residues. Germline CDR1 SGHTA, CDR2 FQGNSA. CDR3 loop: CASSSRGRGNSAEETQYF. As DNA, the CDR3 is TGTGCCAGCAGCTCGCGCGGAAGGGGGAACTCCGCGGAAGAGACCCAGTACTTC.

The CDR3 spells CASSFRQGPITDTQYF. The DNA of the CDR3 is TGTGCCAGCAGCTTTAGACAGGGGCCGATCACAGATACGCAGTATTTT. This sequence joins TRBV7-9 and TRBJ2-3; 8 bases fit TRBD1. The CDR3 has 16 residues. V shed 3 bases and J 2 bases; nucleotides not matched to a gene: 7. Germline CDR1 reads SEHNR; CDR2 reads FQNEAQ (reference sequence).

Here the CDR3 reads CAWSRQGVDTQYF. The CDR3 bases are TGTGCCTGGAGTCGGCAGGGAGTAGATACGCAGTATTTT. This rearrangement joins TRBV30 to TRBJ2-3; D may match TRBD1 or TRBD2 (5 bases each). The germline V gene has CDR1 GTSNPN and CDR2 SVGIG (reference sequence). The ends were cut back, 2 bases at V and 5 bases at J, with 11 bases in the middle. The CDR3 is 13 residues long.

This chain uses TRBV6-7 with TRBJ2-4; D is undetermined. TRBV6-7 is marked as an open reading frame, function uncertain. Trimming removed 6 bases from V and 8 bases from J, with 8 bases in between. This CDR3 is built from 11 residues. The CDR3 protein is CASSLSDIQYF. In DNA, the CDR3 is TGTGCCAGCAGCCTTTCGGACATTCAGTACTTC.

Only one count was recorded for this clone. This chain joins TRBV7-2 and TRBJ1-4, with a tentative D call TRBD1 (5 bases). Trimming left V 4 bases short and J 6 bases short, with 18 bases between. CDR1 and CDR2 (germline): SGHTA, FQGNSA. This CDR3 has 16 amino acids. The CDR3 sequence: CASSSLTRDGDEKLFF. CDR3 nucleotides: TGTGCCAGCAGCTCCCTAACCCGGGACGGAGATGAAAAACTGTTTTTT.